Below are 23 T cell receptor beta chains sequenced from a single sample in a study of T cell repertoires in cytomegalovirus infection. One entry per CDR3 protein, called by TCRdb with MiXCR from the reads. The data show fewer than 250,000 distinct CDR3 sequences, approximately 13% seen once. The sample taken for sequencing was PBMCs. These receptors originate from a human donor in good health (CMV status not recorded). Some clones in this sample may be carry-over from other donors' samples.

This clonotype was seen at least ten times. The chain couples TRBV7-2 to TRBJ1-4; TRBD1 matches 7 bases. Unmatched junction bases numbered 8, after V lost 1 base and J lost 12 bases. This CDR3 region has 14 residues. Germline V lookup: CDR1 SGHTA, CDR2 FQGNSA. The CDR3 sequence is CASSLGGGGFELFF. Here the CDR3 DNA reads TGTGCCAGCAGCTTAGGAGGGGGCGGCTTCGAACTGTTTTTT.

This clonotype has ten or more counts. With a much larger clone just one base away, this may be a read error. The chain has TRBV5-4 and TRBJ2-7; TRBD2 aligns across 8 bases. The V gene's germline CDR1 is SGHNT and CDR2 YYREEE (reference sequence). The CDR3 is made up of 13 amino acids. Germline trimming cut 3 bases from V and 2 bases from J; bases unmatched to any gene: 1. The CDR3 nucleotides are TGTGCCAGCAGCTCAGCGGGGGCCTACGAGCAGTACTTC. Protein: CASSSAGAYEQYF.

This clonotype was seen ten or more times. CDR3 coding DNA: TGTGCCAGCAGCTTAGGAGCCAGCGGTTACAATGAGCAGTTCTTC. Residues: CASSLGASGYNEQFF. This sequence joins TRBV11-2 and TRBJ2-1, with D maybe TRBD2 (5 bases). In germline, CDR1 is SGHAT, CDR2 FQNNGV. Deletions cut 1 base from V and 4 bases from J, with 11 bases between. The CDR3 sequence is 15 residues long. The whole variable domain, filled in from reference TRBV11-2 and TRBJ2-1, reads EAGVAQSPRYKIIEKRQSVAFWCNPISGHATLYWYQQILGQGPKLLIQFQNNGVVDDSQLPKDRFSAERLKGVDSTLKIQPAKLEDSAVYLCASSLGASGYNEQFFGPGTRLTVL.

The chain recombines TRBV19 with TRBJ2-3; tentatively, D is TRBD1 (6 bases). Germline V gene data show CDR1 as LNHDA and CDR2 as SQIVND (reference sequence). Trimming left V 5 bases short and J 4 bases short, with 7 bases between. The CDR3 consists of 12 residues. The CDR3 is CASSSGADTQYF. CDR3 nucleotides: TGTGCCAGTAGTTCAGGGGCAGATACGCAGTATTTT.

There are many counts of this clonotype. The chain combines TRBV27 with TRBJ2-2; the match to TRBD2 covers 9 bases. The V gene's germline CDR1 is MNHEY and CDR2 SMNVEV (reference sequence). CDR3 length: 15 residues. V lost 3 bases to trimming and J lost 4 bases; unmatched junction nucleotides: 3. CDR3 sequence reads: CASSLKTSGTGELFF. The CDR3 DNA reads as TGTGCCAGCAGTTTGAAGACTAGCGGCACCGGGGAGCTGTTTTTT.

The chain recombines TRBV5-4 with TRBJ2-7, with D tentatively TRBD1 (5 bases). This CDR3 has 15 amino acids. The V gene's germline CDR1 is SGHNT and CDR2 YYREEE (reference sequence). V lost 0 bases, J lost 5 bases, and 15 bases lay in between. The CDR3 loop is CASSLESHRSHEQYF. For the CDR3, the DNA is TGTGCCAGCAGCTTGGAGAGTCACAGGTCCCACGAGCAGTACTTC.

V and J are TRBV14 and TRBJ2-3, with a possible D match to TRBD2 (6 bases). This CDR3 comprises 15 residues. With 1 base removed from V and 3 bases from J, the gap between germline ends came to 11 bases. Per germline, CDR1 SGHDN and CDR2 FVKESK. For the CDR3, the DNA is TGTGCCAGCAGCCAAGGACTAGGGTATACAGATACGCAGTATTTT. The encoded protein is CASSQGLGYTDTQYF.

J is TRBJ1-1 and V is TRBV5-1; D possibly corresponds to TRBD1 (6 bases). The CDR3 contains 14 residues. V shed 2 bases and J shed 2 bases, with 10 bases lying between them. Germline lookup yields CDR1 SGHRS and CDR2 YFSETQ. The CDR3 nucleotides are TGCGCCAGCAGCTTTACAGGGCCAAACACTGAAGCTTTCTTT. It codes for CASSFTGPNTEAFF.

This clonotype was counted many times. V gene TRBV7-2 combines with J gene TRBJ2-7; 7 bases match TRBD1. The CDR3 covers 14 residues. Germline V gene data show CDR1 as SGHTA and CDR2 as FQGNSA. V dropped 6 bases and J dropped 2; count of bases not matched to a gene: 7. The CDR3 DNA reads TGTGCCAGCAGTCCCCGAGACAGGGCCTACGAGCAGTACTTC. Protein product: CASSPRDRAYEQYF.

CDR3 DNA sequence: TGTGCCAGCAGCTTAATGGCAGAGAACTATGGCTACACCTTC. This translates into CASSLMAENYGYTF. The chain recombines TRBV7-9 with TRBJ1-2; unclear D gene. V gave up 2 bases and J gave up 2 bases, with 9 bases separating them. CDR3 length: 14 amino acids. Looked up from germline, CDR1 is SEHNR and CDR2 is FQNEAQ (reference sequence).

This clonotype was seen repeatedly, ten times or more. The rearrangement joins TRBV7-2 to TRBJ2-5, with 9 bases that match TRBD2. The CDR3 extends over 14 amino acids. V shed 10 bases, J shed 1 base, and the junction held 7 bases outside the gene matches. Germline CDR1 is SGHTA and CDR2 is FQGNSA. This CDR3 reads CATAGGSLQETQYF. CDR3 DNA: TGTGCCACTGCGGGGGGGTCCCTCCAAGAGACCCAGTACTTC.

The rearrangement links TRBV9 to TRBJ2-2, with D tentatively TRBD1 (8 bases). The germline V and J ends were trimmed by 5 bases and 5 bases, with 16 bases remaining between them. This CDR3 comprises 15 residues. Germline V gives CDR1 SGDLS, CDR2 YYNGEE. The DNA for the CDR3 is TGTGCCAGCAGGAAGACAGGGGAGGGGACCGGGGAGCTGTTTTTT. Its translation is CASRKTGEGTGELFF.

The chain joins TRBV20-1 to TRBJ1-2; no definite D call. Germline V lookup: CDR1 DFQATT, CDR2 SNEGSKA (reference sequence). V shed 0 bases and J shed 4 bases, with 6 bases lying between them. The CDR3 length is 12 residues. The CDR3 region has the DNA TGCAGTGCTAGAGATCTGGGCTATGGCTACACCTTC. Translation gives CSARDLGYGYTF.

The chain links TRBV28 to TRBJ2-3; D may be TRBD2 (6 bases). V gave up 8 bases and J gave up 14 bases, with 29 bases separating them. Germline CDR1 and CDR2: MDHEN and SYDVKM. CDR3 length: 15 residues. CDR3 amino acids: CASGTRQRVADKLYF. The CDR3 DNA sequence: TGTGCCAGCGGAACGCGACAGCGGGTGGCAGATAAGCTGTATTTT.

The chain carries TRBV20-1 and TRBJ1-5, with 7 bases fitting TRBD1. The V gene end was trimmed by 3 bases and the J gene end by 7 bases; junction bases not matched to a gene: 9. The CDR3 totals 14 residues. CDR1 is DFQATT and CDR2 is SNEGSKA in the germline V gene (reference sequence). In DNA form, the CDR3 reads TGCAGTGCTAGTAGGCCAGGGGGGGACCAGCCCCAGCATTTT. It translates to CSASRPGGDQPQHF.

This clonotype was detected many times. The chain employs TRBV19 and TRBJ2-5, with D perhaps TRBD2 (5 bases). Trimming shortened V by 5 bases and J by 5 bases, and 15 bases separated the two germline ends. The CDR3 contains 14 residues. Germline V gene data show CDR1 as LNHDA and CDR2 as SQIVND (reference sequence). CDR3 protein: CASSPAASRETQYF. For the CDR3, the DNA is TGTGCCAGTAGTCCCGCCGCTAGCAGGGAGACCCAGTACTTC. Full variable domain (remainder filled in from reference TRBV19 and TRBJ2-5): DGGITQSPKYLFRKEGQNVTLSCEQNLNHDAMYWYRQDPGQGLRLIYYSQIVNDFQKGDIAEGYSVSREKKESFPLTVTSAQKNPTAFYLCASSPAASRETQYFGPGTRLLVL.

There are many counts of this clonotype. The chain links TRBV11-3 to TRBJ1-2, with 10 bases fitting TRBD1. Unmatched junction bases numbered 5, after V lost 5 bases and J lost 5 bases. This CDR3 contains 14 residues. CDR1 SGHNT and CDR2 YENEEA come from the germline V gene. The DNA for the CDR3 is TGTGCCAGCAGCACACCGGGACAGGGGTATGGCTACACCTTC. It yields the protein CASSTPGQGYGYTF.

Ten or more counts support this clonotype. The rearrangement joins TRBV4-1 to TRBJ2-7; D remains ambiguous. The ends were cut back, 1 base at V and 3 bases at J, with 7 bases in the middle. There are 13 residues in the CDR3. Germline loops: CDR1 MGHRA, CDR2 YSYEKL. CDR3 sequence reads: CASSQVGVYEQYF. Written as DNA, the CDR3 is TGCGCCAGCAGCCAAGTGGGTGTCTACGAGCAGTACTTC.

The rearrangement uses TRBV2 and TRBJ1-2, with D perhaps TRBD1 (5 bases). The CDR3 consists of 14 residues. Germline V gene data show CDR1 as SNHLY and CDR2 as FYNNEI. V dropped 8 bases and J dropped 2 bases, with 15 bases sitting between them. The CDR3 region has the DNA TGTGCCAGCGTAGGGGACTACTCGAACTATGGCTACACCTTC. Translation: CASVGDYSNYGYTF. Together with reference TRBV2 and TRBJ1-2, the CDR3 gives the full variable domain: EPEVTQTPSHQVTQMGQEVILRCVPISNHLYFYWYRQILGQKVEFLVSFYNNEISEKSEIFDDQFSVERPDGSNFTLKIRSTKLEDSAMYFCASVGDYSNYGYTFGSGTRLTVV.

Details on this clonotype: The conserved closing phenylalanine or tryptophan is absent in this CDR3, likely reflecting a read error. The rearrangement joins TRBV7-9 to TRBJ2-1; 8 bases fit TRBD2. Looked up from germline, CDR1 is SEHNR and CDR2 is FQNEAQ (reference sequence). This CDR3 spans 14 amino acids. Trimming at V came to 7 bases and at J to 2 bases, leaving 4 bases not matched to a gene. CDR3 amino acids: CASTAGGAYNEQFL. The CDR3, as DNA: TGTGCCAGCACGGCCGGGGGGGCCTACAATGAGCAGTTCCTC.

This clonotype has ten or more counts. The rearrangement uses TRBV7-2 and TRBJ2-7, with 8 bases that match TRBD1. CDR1 and CDR2 (germline): SGHTA, FQGNSA. With 8 bases clipped from V and 4 bases from J, the junction kept 7 bases outside the gene matches. CDR3 length: 13 amino acids. The CDR3, as DNA: TGTGCCAGCTCCCCGGACAGGGTTTACGAGCAGTACTTC. It translates to CASSPDRVYEQYF.

This clonotype was detected many times. A read error may produce the germline difference seen at one junction end. V gene TRBV7-6 combines with J gene TRBJ2-7; TRBD1 matches at 9 bases. The CDR3 runs to 13 residues. The germline V gene encodes CDR1 SGHVS and CDR2 FNYEAQ. The CDR3 sequence is CASSLVDEDRGPF. CDR3 bases: TGTGCCAGCAGCTTAGTTGACGAGGACAGGGGTCCCTTC.

This rearrangement joins TRBV29-1 to TRBJ2-7, with D possibly being TRBD2 (6 bases). The V end lost 5 bases, the J end lost 4 bases, and 21 bases lay between the germline ends. This CDR3 has 15 amino acids. In germline, CDR1 is SQVTM, CDR2 ANQGSEA. In DNA form, the CDR3 reads TGCAGCGTTTCTCTTTCGGCCCGAGGGAGGTACGAGCAGTACTTC. This translates into CSVSLSARGRYEQYF.